Listed here are 10 T cell receptor beta chains from one sample, sequenced in a study of blood T cell repertoires in COVID-19. Method: immunoSEQ multiplex PCR; TCRdb's copy keeps in-frame clones and lacks some. Here the sample spans roughly 180,000 clones, 81% being singletons. The material sequenced was PBMCs or T cells enriched from blood (not recorded which). Receptors originate from a woman aged 40 to 49 with acute COVID-19.

The CDR3 DNA reads as TGTGCCAGCAGCTTAGTTACACTGAACACTGAAGCTTTCTTT. It is translated as CASSLVTLNTEAFF. J is TRBJ1-1 and V is TRBV7-2; unclear D gene. Germline CDR1 SGHTA, CDR2 FQGNSA. The length of the CDR3 is 14 residues. Between the trimmed V and J ends, which lost 1 base and 0 bases, there was a span of 6 bases.

The chain recombines TRBV9 with TRBJ1-1, with unresolved D. From germline, CDR1 is SGDLS and CDR2 YYNGEE. V gave up 0 bases and J gave up 6 bases, with 12 bases separating them. This CDR3 has 14 residues. DNA for the CDR3: TGTGCCAGCAGCGTAGCTCTGGAAGCGCCTGAAGCTTTCTTT. This encodes CASSVALEAPEAFF.

The chain recombines TRBV4-1 with TRBJ1-1; 8 bases line up with TRBD1. V was pared by 4 bases and J by 3 bases, with 4 bases of the junction left unmatched. Germline V gives CDR1 MGHRA, CDR2 YSYEKL. There are 14 residues in the CDR3. The CDR3 region is CASSLGQGDTEAFF. The CDR3 DNA follows: TGCGCCAGCAGCCTTGGACAGGGTGACACTGAAGCTTTCTTT.

This clone was seen more than once but under ten times. The sample holds other DNA sequences that translate to the same CDR3. CDR3 nucleotides: TGCGCCAGCAGCAGGTTGAACACTGAAGCTTTCTTT. Protein sequence: CASSRLNTEAFF. The chain is built from TRBV10-2 and TRBJ1-1, with D hard to call. The CDR3 consists of 12 residues. Germline V gives CDR1 WSHSY, CDR2 SAAADI. V was cut by 6 bases and J by 0 bases, with 5 bases left in between.

The chain is built from TRBV28 and TRBJ1-1, with 8 positions matching TRBD1. Unmatched junction bases numbered 6, after V lost 5 bases and J lost 1 base. This CDR3 is 15 amino acids long. From germline, CDR1 is MDHEN and CDR2 SYDVKM. This CDR3 reads CASSPSGTGNTEAFF. CDR3 in DNA: TGTGCCAGCAGTCCTAGTGGGACAGGGAACACTGAAGCTTTCTTT.

The genes are TRBV4-2 and TRBJ2-3, with 9 positions matching TRBD2. The CDR3 is 17 amino acids. Losses at the gene ends were 6 bases for V and 3 bases for J; bases not matched to a gene: 13. Germline values: CDR1 LGHNA, CDR2 YNFKEQ. The CDR3 DNA sequence: TGTGCCAGCAGTTACAGGGGACTCAGCGGGAGGACAGATACGCAGTATTTT. It encodes CASSYRGLSGRTDTQYF.

This clone showed up just once. The genes are TRBV24-1 and TRBJ2-5; D perhaps matches TRBD2 (5 bases). The germline gives CDR1 KGHDR, CDR2 SFDVKD. The V end lost 4 bases, the J end lost 0 bases, and 11 bases lay between the germline ends. This CDR3 contains 15 residues. The CDR3 sequence is CATSEPGTYQETQYF. The CDR3 coding sequence is TGTGCCACCAGTGAGCCGGGAACTTACCAAGAGACCCAGTACTTC.

The chain is built from TRBV9 and TRBJ2-3, with D maybe TRBD2 (6 bases). V was shortened by 3 bases and J by 0 bases, with 17 bases between the two germline ends. Looked up from germline, CDR1 is SGDLS and CDR2 is YYNGEE. The CDR3 extends over 17 amino acids. Written as DNA, the CDR3 is TGTGCCAGCAGCGACCCCCTGACGGGAGAGAGCACAGATACGCAGTATTTT. The encoded protein is CASSDPLTGESTDTQYF.

The J gene is TRBJ1-2, the V gene TRBV5-4, with D unclear. CDR3 length: 15 residues. The germline V gene has CDR1 SGHNT and CDR2 YYREEE (reference sequence). V gave up 3 bases and J gave up 0 bases, with 12 bases separating them. Written as DNA, the CDR3 is TGTGCCAGCAGCTCCGCGTCCTCTCCTAACTATGGCTACACCTTC. Translating gives CASSSASSPNYGYTF.

The chain employs TRBV11-2 and TRBJ2-1, with a tentative D call TRBD2 (6 bases). The CDR3 loop spans 16 amino acids. The germline CDR1 and CDR2 sequences are SGHAT and FQNNGV. V dropped 5 bases and J dropped 0 bases, with 14 bases sitting between them. The CDR3 DNA reads TGTGCCAGCAGCGCTGGCGGGATTAGCTCCTACAATGAGCAGTTCTTC. Protein sequence: CASSAGGISSYNEQFF. Based on the CDR3 plus reference TRBV11-2 and TRBJ2-1, the full variable domain is EAGVAQSPRYKIIEKRQSVAFWCNPISGHATLYWYQQILGQGPKLLIQFQNNGVVDDSQLPKDRFSAERLKGVDSTLKIQPAKLEDSAVYLCASSAGGISSYNEQFFGPGTRLTVL.